This T cell receptor (beta chain) was captured by sequencing in a study of identical twins (dated by TCRdb to the mid-2010s). In terms of the full investigation: To test whether fetal clonotypes persist, this study deep-sequenced TCR alpha and beta repertoires from monozygotic twins, from unrelated adults of various ages, and from cord blood. Replicate twin experiments were performed at different times using different library preparation protocols to rule out contamination.

In its sample, this clonotype was seen a few times. The target of this receptor is not known. Base qualities are missing; no much larger clone stands one base away. Its CDR3 holds 18 amino acids, cysteine through phenylalanine. The entry retains the CDR3 DNA only, 54 bases that are in frame from base 1. V is shortened by 4 bases, J by 1 base, and the region joining them spans 20 bases. From a lookup of the germline V gene, CDR1 and CDR2 are MGHRA and YSYEKL. Overall study results and their limits: Fewer insertions were carried by abundant cord blood beta clonotypes, a similar but weaker trend appeared in young adult naive repertoires, and no such trend appeared in memory repertoires. Invariant T cells such as MAIT and iNKT could partly confound zero-insertion analyses, though diverse VJ usage argued against this for most clonotypes. In beta out-of-frame sequences, excess twin sharing was weaker, because having fewer shared sequences lowered the signal-to-noise ratio. Because the same donors could not be followed over many years, conclusions were based on cross-sectional statistical analysis. Recombination models systematically underestimated out-of-frame TCR alpha sharing in monozygotic twins but agreed with sharing between unrelated individuals. Compared with coincidental sharing between unrelated individuals, an excess of low generation-probability sequences was observed among out-of-frame TCR alpha sequences shared between twins.

Library generation was performed with 5' RACE. This sample was sequenced with an Illumina HiSeq 2000. Template switching introduced a universal primer binding site; the final cDNA contained a unique molecular identifier, enabling accurate counting of TCR cDNA molecules. Specific primers in the conserved constant-segment region were used to synthesize first-strand cDNA for TCR alpha and beta chains. To control for contamination, every cDNA library carried two barcodes: a SMART-Mk sample barcode plus Illumina barcodes. TruSeq adapter sequences and Illumina sample barcodes were added in two successive PCR steps. The TCR alpha and beta cDNA libraries were sequenced on the Illumina HiSeq platform using custom primers. The authors' analysis ran thus. MiGEC processed the raw reads to extract unique molecular identifiers, while MiXCR was used to determine the CDR3 positions. For each individual, recombination models were inferred using an EM algorithm with the repgenHMM and IGoR tools. The analysis of shared clonotypes was done with the tcR package in R, with sharing normalized by the product of cloneset sizes. To study raw recombination free of thymic and clonal selection effects, out-of-frame nonproductive sequences were analyzed. In-frame beta chains were kept once TCRdb had trimmed the public reads at Q25 with fastp and called clones with MiXCR. Records with the same CDR3 protein are collapsed into one entry carrying the most frequent genes and DNA. The V and J calls here are based on TCRdb, not the publication. The sample contains roughly 710,000 distinct CDR3 sequences, around 6.1% of them found a single time. Approximately 2% of the sample belongs to the ten largest clones.

Only healthy Caucasian donors were included. Three unrelated non-twin adults were additionally sequenced: a male aged 18 to 29, a male aged 50 to 59 and a female aged 50 to 59. Miltenyi CD45RO+ enrichment and human naive T-cell isolation kits were used to isolate memory (CD45RO+) and naive T cells from PBMC. The receptor comes from a man in his late teens or twenties in good health. The chain links TRBV4-1 with TRBJ2-1; possibly the D gene is TRBD2, per 6 matching bases. What was sequenced was naive T cells sorted from blood. This sample's cell subset or site label indicates: cells isolated with a human naive T-cell isolation kit. The CDR3 protein: CASSPGLRGEMSYNEQFF. The nucleotides are TGCGCCAGCAGCCCCGGACTAAGAGGGGAAATGTCCTACAATGAGCAGTTCTTC.